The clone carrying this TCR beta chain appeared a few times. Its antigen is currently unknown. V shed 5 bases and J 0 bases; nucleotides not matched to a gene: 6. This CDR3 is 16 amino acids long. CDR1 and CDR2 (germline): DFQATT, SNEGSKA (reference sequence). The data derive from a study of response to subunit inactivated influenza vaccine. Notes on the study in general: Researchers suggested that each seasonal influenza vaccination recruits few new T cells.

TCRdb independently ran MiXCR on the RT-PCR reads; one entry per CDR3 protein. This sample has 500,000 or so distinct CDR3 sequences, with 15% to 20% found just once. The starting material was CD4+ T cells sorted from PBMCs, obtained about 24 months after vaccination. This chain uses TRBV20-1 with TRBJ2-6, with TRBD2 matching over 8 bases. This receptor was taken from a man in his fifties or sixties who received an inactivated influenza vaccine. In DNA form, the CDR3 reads TGCAGTGCTGCGGGGGGTGGGAGCTCTGGGGCCAACGTCCTGACTTTC. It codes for CSAAGGGSSGANVLTF.